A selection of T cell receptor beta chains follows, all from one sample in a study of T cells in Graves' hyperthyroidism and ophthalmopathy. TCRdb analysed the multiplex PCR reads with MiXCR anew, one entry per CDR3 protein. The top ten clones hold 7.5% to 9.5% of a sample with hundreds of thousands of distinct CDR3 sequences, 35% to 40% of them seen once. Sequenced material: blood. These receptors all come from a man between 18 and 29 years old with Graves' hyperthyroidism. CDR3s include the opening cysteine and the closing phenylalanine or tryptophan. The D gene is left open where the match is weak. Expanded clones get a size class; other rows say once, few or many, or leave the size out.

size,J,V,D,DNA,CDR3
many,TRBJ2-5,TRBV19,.,TGTGCCAGTAGTATGGCGCAGGAGGCAGAGACCCAGTACTTC,CASSMAQEAETQYF
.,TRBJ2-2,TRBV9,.,TGTGCCAGCCGACGGTCGATGAACACCGGGGAGCTGTTTTTT,CASRRSMNTGELFF
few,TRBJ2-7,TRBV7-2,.,TGTGCCAGCAGCTTCCTGCAGGCAACATACTACGAGCAGTACTTC,CASSFLQATYYEQYF
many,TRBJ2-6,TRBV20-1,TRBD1,TGCAGTGCTAGGTCCGGGACAGGGAGCTCTGGGGCCAACGTCCTGACTTTC,CSARSGTGSSGANVLTF
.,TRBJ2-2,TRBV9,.,TGTGCCAGCCGCTCCGGAGGGACAGAGAACACCGGGGAGCTGTTTTTT,CASRSGGTENTGELFF
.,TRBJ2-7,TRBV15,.,TGTGCCACCAGCAGAGATATGGCGGGGAACACCGGGGAGCTGTACTTC,CATSRDMAGNTGELYF
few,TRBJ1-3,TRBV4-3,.,TGCGCCAGCAGTCCCAGTAAACCAGGACCCTCTGGAAACACCATATATTTT,CASSPSKPGPSGNTIYF
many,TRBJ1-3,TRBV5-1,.,TGCGCCAGCAGCGCGGACCGGATCGGAAACACCATATATTTT,CASSADRIGNTIYF
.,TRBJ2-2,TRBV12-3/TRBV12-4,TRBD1,TGTGCCAGCAGCGGGGGACAGGGGCGGTCCGGGGAGCTGTTTTTT,CASSGGQGRSGELFF
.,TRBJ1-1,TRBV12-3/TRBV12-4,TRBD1,TGTGCCAGCAGTTATTCAGGGGGCGACGGCACTGAAGCTTTCTTT,CASSYSGGDGTEAFF
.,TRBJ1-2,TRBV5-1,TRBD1,TGCGCCAGCAACTTGGGGGGACAGGGAAGTGGCTACACCTTC,CASNLGGQGSGYTF
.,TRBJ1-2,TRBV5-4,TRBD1,TGTGCCAGCAGCTTGGGCCCCGGGACAGGGGGCCTACCTTCTAACTATGGCTACACCTTC,CASSLGPGTGGLPSNYGYTF
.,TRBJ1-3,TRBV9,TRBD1,TGTGCCAGCAGCGGCACAGGGGGACGAAACACCATATATTTT,CASSGTGGRNTIYF
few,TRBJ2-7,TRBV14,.,TGTGCCAGCAGCCACGAGACAGCGAGCTCCTACGAGCAGTACTTC,CASSHETASSYEQYF
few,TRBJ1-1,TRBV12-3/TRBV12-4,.,TGTGCCAGCACGTCATACACTGAAGCTTTCTTT,CASTSYTEAFF
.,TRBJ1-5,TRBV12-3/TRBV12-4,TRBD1,TGTGCCAGCAGTGCGGGACAGGGTGTAGGTCAGCCCCAGCATTTT,CASSAGQGVGQPQHF
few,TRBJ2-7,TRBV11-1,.,TGTGCCAGCGGGACGGAACCCTACGAGCAGTACTTC,CASGTEPYEQYF
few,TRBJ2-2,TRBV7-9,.,TGTGCCAGAGGAGGGGGACCGAACACCGGGGAGCTGTTTTTT,CARGGGPNTGELFF